The entry below describes one T cell receptor (beta chain). This record comes from a study of control samples from healthy donors and cancer patients. The CDR3 covers 18 residues. CDR1 MGHRA and CDR2 YSYEKL come from the germline V gene. V was pared by 0 bases and J by 5 bases, with 12 bases of the junction left unmatched. The assay was immunoSEQ multiplex PCR, and TCRdb's table has in-frame clones only and misses some. Altogether fewer than 100,000 clones are present, more than 75% being singletons, with the ten largest covering about 9.8%. The TCR was taken from a woman aged 55-70 years in good health. The sequenced sample consisted of blood. The chain couples TRBV4-1 to TRBJ2-5, with 10 positions matching TRBD2. CDR3 bases: TGCGCCAGCAGCCAAGATTTTAGGTCTAGCGGGGGTCGGGAGACCCAGTACTTC. It is translated as CASSQDFRSSGGRETQYF.